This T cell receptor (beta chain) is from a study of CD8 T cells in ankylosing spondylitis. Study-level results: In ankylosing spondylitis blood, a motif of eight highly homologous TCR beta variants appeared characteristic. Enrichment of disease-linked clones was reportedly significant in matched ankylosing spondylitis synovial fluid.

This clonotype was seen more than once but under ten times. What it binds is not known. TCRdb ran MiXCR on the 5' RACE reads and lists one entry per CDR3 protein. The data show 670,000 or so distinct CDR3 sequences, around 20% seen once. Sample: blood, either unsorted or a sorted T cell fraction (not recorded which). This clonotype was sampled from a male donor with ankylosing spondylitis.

CDR3 loop: CASRLGSGADGYTF. The CDR3 nucleotides read TGTGCCAGCAGACTGGGTTCAGGGGCAGATGGCTACACCTTC. This chain uses TRBV12-3 or TRBV12-4 with TRBJ1-2; perhaps TRBD1 as D (6 bases). The CDR3 totals 14 residues. V was shortened by 6 bases and J by 6 bases, with 17 bases between the two germline ends.